The clone carrying this T cell receptor (beta chain) came up once. Antigen: not known. Germline assignment: CDR1 SGHRS and CDR2 YFSETQ. Deletions cut 0 bases from V and 8 bases from J, with 17 bases between. The CDR3 is made up of 16 amino acids. This sample was included in a study of OX40 agonist ivuxolimab in advanced cancers. Some clones are missing from TCRdb's copy, which holds only in-frame ones; the method was immunoSEQ multiplex PCR. The table records roughly 80,000 clones, about nine tenths of them present only once. Findings of the study overall: Within 6 weeks, CD4+ and CD8+ blood T cells expanded clonally at 0.1 to 3.0 mg/kg. Antigen specificity remained undetermined for the expanded peripheral T cells.

V usage is TRBV5-1 and J usage is TRBJ2-2; tentatively, D is TRBD1 (6 bases). The receptor's source is an adult with an advanced solid tumor such as melanoma, head and neck, liver or kidney cancer. The source material was CD4+ or CD8+ T cells sorted from blood, sampled in a trial of the OX40 agonist ivuxolimab. DNA of the CDR3: TGCGCCAGCAGCTTGGAAAGGACAGTGGTCGGAGGGGAGCTGTTTTTT. Its protein product is CASSLERTVVGGELFF.